This T cell receptor (beta chain) was obtained from a study of cytomegalovirus exposure and HLA in healthy donors. Study overall: Some 85 million unique TCRs, all from HLA-typed donors, were included in an early release of the data. Overall study findings and caveats: Further analysis was carried out later, and it showed several of the most significant clusters appearing linked to common viral pathogens.

A note on this clone: What it binds is unknown.

Vbeta (60) and Jbeta (13) primers were used in the PCR. TCRdb's copy holds only in-frame clones and misses some; the assay was immunoSEQ multiplex PCR. Altogether 90,000 to 120,000 clones are present, about 80% being singletons, with the ten largest covering less than 3.5%. The CDR3 consists of 16 residues. The V gene's germline CDR1 is KGHSH and CDR2 LQKENI. V lost 1 base to trimming and J lost 2 bases; unmatched junction nucleotides: 6. The chain combines TRBV18 with TRBJ2-3; 7 nucleotides line up with TRBD2. Input material: PBMCs. The origin of this receptor is a man aged 30-40 years in good health and CMV-seropositive. DNA of the CDR3: TGTGCCAGCTCACCACTGGAGCGGGGAGACACAGATACGCAGTATTTT. Its translation is CASSPLERGDTDTQYF.